The 28 T cell receptor beta chains reported below all come from one sample, sequenced in a study of CD8 T cells in ankylosing spondylitis. TCRdb re-analysed the 5' RACE reads in MiXCR, keeping a single row per CDR3 protein. The data hold about 130,000 distinct CDR3 sequences, with approximately 6.8% observed a single time. Sequences were obtained from blood, either unsorted or a sorted T cell fraction (not recorded which). The receptors stem from a male donor with ankylosing spondylitis or in good health (not recorded which).

J is TRBJ2-3 and V is TRBV20-1, with D tentatively TRBD1 (6 bases). The CDR3 is 16 residues long. Germline V gene data show CDR1 as DFQATT and CDR2 as SNEGSKA (reference sequence). The CDR3 loop is CCAPRSRDTRTDTQYF. The CDR3 nucleotides read TGCTGCGCTCCCAGGAGCCGGGACACACGCACAGATACGCAGTATTTT.

This clonotype has at least ten counts. V gene TRBV9 combines with J gene TRBJ2-3; 9 bases align to TRBD1. Looked up from germline, CDR1 is SGDLS and CDR2 is YYNGEE. J gave up 3 bases and V 4 bases, and 9 bases lay outside the gene matches. The CDR3 length is 16 residues. The CDR3 bases are TGTGCCAGCAGCCCGAGATCAGGACAGGGGACAGATACGCAGTATTTT. Its protein product is CASSPRSGQGTDTQYF.

In this sample, this clonotype turned up many times. This chain connects TRBV4-1 to TRBJ2-4, with D perhaps given as TRBD1 or TRBD2 (6 bases each). The CDR3 totals 16 residues. Germline V gene sequence: CDR1 MGHRA, CDR2 YSYEKL. Deletions cut 1 base from V and 1 base from J, with 11 bases between. The CDR3 region is CASSQVGGRAKNIQYF. The CDR3 DNA sequence: TGCGCCAGCAGCCAAGTCGGGGGCAGGGCCAAAAACATTCAGTACTTC.

Many counts were recorded for this clonotype. The chain recombines TRBV5-1 with TRBJ1-1, with D uncertain. Germline values: CDR1 SGHRS, CDR2 YFSETQ. The length of the CDR3 is 14 residues. The ends were cut back, 0 bases at V and 1 base at J, with 7 bases in the middle. The CDR3 is CASSLVLENTEAFF. The CDR3 coding sequence is TGCGCCAGCAGCTTGGTCCTAGAGAACACTGAAGCTTTCTTT.

This clonotype was detected many times. V is TRBV29-1 and J is TRBJ2-7; 9 nucleotides line up with TRBD2. Looked up from germline, CDR1 is SQVTM and CDR2 is ANQGSEA. This CDR3 is 14 amino acids long. The J segment lost 3 bases and the V segment lost 4 bases, leaving 7 bases of the junction unmatched. As DNA, the CDR3 is TGCAGCGTTGTCAGTCTAGCGGGAAGCTACGAGCAGTACTTC. Protein: CSVVSLAGSYEQYF.

This chain links TRBV5-6 with TRBJ2-5, with unresolved D. The CDR3 contains 13 residues. The V end was cut by 6 bases, the J end by 2 bases, with 11 bases between. Germline V gene lookup returns CDR1 SGHDT and CDR2 YYEEEE. The CDR3 sequence: CASTTQNQETQYF. The CDR3, as DNA: TGTGCCAGCACCACACAGAATCAAGAGACCCAGTACTTC.

This clonotype was seen repeatedly, ten times or more. CDR3 residues: CASSWRPGTFNYGYTF. CDR3 in DNA: TGCGCCAGCAGCTGGCGTCCCGGGACGTTTAACTATGGCTACACCTTC. V and J are TRBV5-1 and TRBJ1-2, with TRBD1 as a possible D gene (5 bases). Deletions cut 3 bases from V and 1 base from J, with 16 bases between. This CDR3 has 16 amino acids. The germline V gene has CDR1 SGHRS and CDR2 YFSETQ.

Of note for this clonotype: Its ends do not fully match the called genes, so a read error is possible. The chain couples TRBV20-1 to TRBJ2-1; TRBD2 matches at 13 bases. This CDR3 region has 17 residues. CDR1 is DFQATT, CDR2 SNEGSKA, per germline (reference sequence). The CDR3 here is CCARTLAGGPPYNEQFF. DNA of the CDR3: TGCTGTGCTAGAACACTAGCGGGGGGGCCCCCCTACAATGAGCAGTTCTTC.

A note on this clonotype: With a much larger clone just one base away, this may be a read error. The chain links TRBV15 to TRBJ1-2; no definite D call. Germline V gene data show CDR1 as LNHNV and CDR2 as YYDKDF (reference sequence). CDR3 size: 13 residues. For the CDR3, the DNA is TGTGCCACCAGCAGAGATAAGACGACTGGCCACACCTTC. It yields the protein CATSRDKTTGHTF.

This clonotype was counted at least ten times. The gene calls are TRBV3-1 and TRBJ1-2, with 7 bases identical to TRBD1. V dropped 2 bases and J dropped 6; count of bases not matched to a gene: 6. CDR1 LGHDT and CDR2 YNNKEL come from the germline V gene (reference sequence). This CDR3 spans 14 amino acids. CDR3 DNA: TGTGCCAGCAGCCAAATAGACAGGGCGGATGGCTACACCTTC. It translates to CASSQIDRADGYTF.

As concerns this clonotype: Since a much larger clone is just one base distant, this may be a read error. The chain carries TRBV4-3 and TRBJ2-5; D is uncertain. The DNA end is more similar to TRBJ2-1, so the J call may be wrong. CDR1 is LGHNA, CDR2 YSLEER, per germline. This CDR3 has 13 residues. CDR3 sequence (DNA): TGCGCCAGCAGCCAAACAATTCCCGGGTTACAGTTCTTC. As protein: CASSQTIPGLQFF.

This clonotype has ten or more counts. The CDR3 bases are TGTGCCACCACCCAGAGAGGAGTCGGTGAGCAGTTCTTC. Translation: CATTQRGVGEQFF. The chain recombines TRBV15 with TRBJ2-1; no firm D call. The CDR3 spans 13 residues. CDR1 LNHNV and CDR2 YYDKDF come from the germline V gene (reference sequence). Trimming pared 7 bases from V and 9 bases from J, leaving 16 bases between.

This rearrangement joins TRBV7-2 to TRBJ2-2; D is ambiguous. The CDR3 runs to 13 residues. The germline V gene encodes CDR1 SGHTA and CDR2 FQGNSA. Trimming stripped 5 bases from V and 6 bases from J, with 10 bases between. CDR3 region: CASSPLGPGELFF. CDR3 coding DNA: TGTGCCAGCAGCCCCCTAGGGCCCGGGGAGCTGTTTTTT.

This clonotype was observed many times. The rearrangement uses TRBV5-1 and TRBJ2-3, with 7 bases that match TRBD2. Germline assignment: CDR1 SGHRS and CDR2 YFSETQ. Germline trimming cut 2 bases from V and 5 bases from J; bases unmatched to any gene: 2. This CDR3 has 13 residues. As DNA, the CDR3 is TGCGCCAGCAGCTTACTAGCGATAGATACGCAGTATTTT. This sequence encodes CASSLLAIDTQYF. The whole variable domain, remainder taken from reference TRBV5-1 and TRBJ2-3, is KAGVTQTPRYLIKTRGQQVTLSCSPISGHRSVSWYQQTPGQGLQFLFEYFSETQRNKGNFPGRFSGRQFSNSRSEMNVSTLELGDSALYLCASSLLAIDTQYFGPGTRLTVL.

The table lists this clonotype with many counts. The J gene is TRBJ2-5, the V gene TRBV11-3; D might be TRBD2 (6 bases). The V end lost 3 bases, the J end lost 2 bases, and 19 bases lay between the germline ends. Germline V gene data show CDR1 as SGHNT and CDR2 as YENEEA. This CDR3 is 17 amino acids long. The CDR3 DNA reads TGTGCCAGCAGCTTTGGGCTTTTGGGGACTGATCAAGAGACCCAGTACTTC. Translated, it gives CASSFGLLGTDQETQYF.

This clonotype has a count of ten or more. CDR3 DNA sequence: TGCGCCAGCAGCTTGGTCAGGACGGAGGATTACGAGCAGTACTTC. Protein sequence: CASSLVRTEDYEQYF. This chain joins TRBV5-1 and TRBJ2-7; weak D call: TRBD2 (5 bases). V was cut by 0 bases and J by 4 bases, with 14 bases left in between. Germline loops: CDR1 SGHRS, CDR2 YFSETQ. CDR3 length equals 15 residues.

This clonotype was picked up many times. V is TRBV6-2 or TRBV6-3 and J is TRBJ2-1; 8 bases map to TRBD2. Per germline, CDR1 MNHEY and CDR2 SVGEGT. V shed 4 bases, J shed 3 bases, and the junction held 5 bases outside the gene matches. This CDR3 contains 15 residues. This chain's CDR3 is CASSSGTRVYNEQFF. The CDR3 bases are TGTGCCAGCAGTTCCGGGACTAGAGTCTACAATGAGCAGTTCTTC.

This clonotype was seen repeatedly, ten times or more. The chain is built from TRBV20-1 and TRBJ1-1; D gene uncertain. This CDR3 contains 13 residues. Trimming left V 0 bases short and J 8 bases short, with 13 bases between. Looked up from germline, CDR1 is DFQATT and CDR2 is SNEGSKA (reference sequence). The CDR3 nucleotides are TGCAGTGCTAGAGATGGCAGCCCTAGGGAAGCTTTCTTT. Translated, it gives CSARDGSPREAFF.

This clonotype occurred a few times. V gene TRBV7-8 combines with J gene TRBJ2-3; perhaps TRBD2 as D (5 bases). The CDR3 has 17 residues. Trimming left V 2 bases short and J 0 bases short, with 15 bases between. Germline V gene sequence: CDR1 SGHVS, CDR2 FQNEAQ. The CDR3 nucleotides are TGTGCCAGCAGCTTAATTATGGCGGGTTCTAGCACAGATACGCAGTATTTT. Translating gives CASSLIMAGSSTDTQYF. The entire variable domain, with the rest obtained from reference TRBV7-8 and TRBJ2-3, is as follows: GAGVSQSPRYKVAKRGQDVALRCDPISGHVSLFWYQQALGQGPEFLTYFQNEAQLDKSGLPSDRFFAERPEGSVSTLKIQRTQQEDSAVYLCASSLIMAGSSTDTQYFGPGTRLTVL.

The chain joins TRBV20-1 to TRBJ2-1; 11 nucleotides match TRBD2. Trimming cost V 5 bases and J 5 bases; bases outside gene matches: 5. The germline V gene encodes CDR1 DFQATT and CDR2 SNEGSKA (reference sequence). This CDR3 contains 14 residues. CDR3 sequence: CSALTSGKDNEQFF. The CDR3 DNA reads as TGCAGTGCTCTGACTAGCGGGAAGGACAATGAGCAGTTCTTC.

This clonotype was seen repeatedly, ten times or more. The rearrangement links TRBV20-1 to TRBJ1-2; D unresolved. The CDR3 loop spans 12 amino acids. Germline V gives CDR1 DFQATT, CDR2 SNEGSKA (reference sequence). Trimming took off 4 bases at V and 3 bases at J, with 9 bases between the two ends. For the CDR3, the DNA is TGCAGTGCTAATACATTGGACTATGGCTACACCTTC. It encodes CSANTLDYGYTF.

This clonotype was counted at least ten times. The rearrangement joins TRBV19 to TRBJ1-2; D not resolved. The CDR3 spans 16 residues. Looked up from germline, CDR1 is LNHDA and CDR2 is SQIVND (reference sequence). Trimming removed 0 bases at V and 4 bases at J, with 15 bases between. The CDR3 DNA sequence: TGTGCCAGTAGTATAGATCCCATTTACCTCATCTATGGCTACACCTTC. It specifies CASSIDPIYLIYGYTF.

This clonotype showed up many times. V is TRBV7-8 and J is TRBJ1-2; a weak D match, TRBD1 (5 bases). V dropped 5 bases and J dropped 4 bases, with 14 bases sitting between them. Per germline, CDR1 SGHVS and CDR2 FQNEAQ. The CDR3 covers 14 residues. CDR3 loop: CASSPRQKTYGYTF. The CDR3 nucleotides read TGTGCCAGCAGCCCCCGACAGAAAACCTATGGCTACACCTTC.

This clonotype was recorded many times. The J gene is TRBJ2-1, the V gene TRBV20-1; 14 positions match TRBD2. There are 16 residues in the CDR3. CDR1 DFQATT and CDR2 SNEGSKA come from the germline V gene (reference sequence). Trimming cost V 0 bases and J 9 bases; bases outside gene matches: 7. The CDR3 loop is CSARDPGTSGSSEQFF. In nucleotides, the CDR3 is TGCAGTGCTAGAGACCCCGGGACTAGCGGGAGTAGTGAGCAGTTCTTC.

In this sample, this clonotype turned up many times. J is TRBJ1-1 and V is TRBV5-4; tentatively, D is TRBD1 (5 bases). The germline gives CDR1 SGHNT, CDR2 YYREEE (reference sequence). V was clipped by 4 bases and J by 1 base, with 14 bases between them. CDR3 size: 15 residues. CDR3 sequence (DNA): TGTGCCAGCAGCGCTCCAGGGAGAAAGAACACTGAAGCTTTCTTT. Encoded protein: CASSAPGRKNTEAFF. The whole variable domain, filled in from reference TRBV5-4 and TRBJ1-1, reads ETGVTQSPTHLIKTRGQQVTLRCSSQSGHNTVSWYQQALGQGPQFIFQYYREEENGRGNFPPRFSGLQFPNYSSELNVNALELDDSALYLCASSAPGRKNTEAFFGQGTRLTVV.

This clonotype has a count of ten or more. The chain uses TRBV9 and TRBJ1-6; TRBD1 might be the D (5 bases). The CDR3 covers 14 residues. The V end was cut by 3 bases, the J end by 8 bases, with 12 bases between. The germline V gene has CDR1 SGDLS and CDR2 YYNGEE. CDR3 region: CASSAGGEDSPLHF. Written as DNA, the CDR3 is TGTGCCAGCAGCGCGGGGGGGGAGGATTCACCCCTCCACTTT.

This clonotype was seen at least ten times. The chain uses TRBV30 and TRBJ1-1, with a tentative D call TRBD1 (5 bases). Trimming removed 3 bases from V and 1 base from J, with 9 bases in between. The CDR3 is 13 residues long. From germline, CDR1 is GTSNPN and CDR2 SVGIG (reference sequence). The CDR3 protein is CAWRRGPNTEAFF. The CDR3 DNA sequence: TGTGCCTGGAGGCGGGGACCGAACACTGAAGCTTTCTTT.

This clonotype has a handful of counts. This chain uses TRBV19 with TRBJ2-3; no definite D call. The V end was cut by 5 bases, the J end by 2 bases, with 17 bases between. This CDR3 has 16 residues. Germline CDR1 reads LNHDA; CDR2 reads SQIVND (reference sequence). The CDR3 region has the DNA TGTGCCAGTAGTCCGAACCGACTGATTTACACAGATACGCAGTATTTT. It encodes CASSPNRLIYTDTQYF.